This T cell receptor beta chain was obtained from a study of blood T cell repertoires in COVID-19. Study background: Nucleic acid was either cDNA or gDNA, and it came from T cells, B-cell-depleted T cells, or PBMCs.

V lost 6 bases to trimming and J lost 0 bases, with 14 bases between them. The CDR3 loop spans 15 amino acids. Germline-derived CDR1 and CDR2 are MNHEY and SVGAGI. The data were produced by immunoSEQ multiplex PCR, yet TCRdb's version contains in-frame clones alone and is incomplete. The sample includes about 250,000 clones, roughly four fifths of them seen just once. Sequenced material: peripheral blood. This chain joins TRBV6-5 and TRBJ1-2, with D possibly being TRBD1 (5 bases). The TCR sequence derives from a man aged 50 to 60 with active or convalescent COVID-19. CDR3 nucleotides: TGTGCCAGCAGCCGGGGGAGGGGATCTAACTATGGCTACACCTTC. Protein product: CASSRGRGSNYGYTF.